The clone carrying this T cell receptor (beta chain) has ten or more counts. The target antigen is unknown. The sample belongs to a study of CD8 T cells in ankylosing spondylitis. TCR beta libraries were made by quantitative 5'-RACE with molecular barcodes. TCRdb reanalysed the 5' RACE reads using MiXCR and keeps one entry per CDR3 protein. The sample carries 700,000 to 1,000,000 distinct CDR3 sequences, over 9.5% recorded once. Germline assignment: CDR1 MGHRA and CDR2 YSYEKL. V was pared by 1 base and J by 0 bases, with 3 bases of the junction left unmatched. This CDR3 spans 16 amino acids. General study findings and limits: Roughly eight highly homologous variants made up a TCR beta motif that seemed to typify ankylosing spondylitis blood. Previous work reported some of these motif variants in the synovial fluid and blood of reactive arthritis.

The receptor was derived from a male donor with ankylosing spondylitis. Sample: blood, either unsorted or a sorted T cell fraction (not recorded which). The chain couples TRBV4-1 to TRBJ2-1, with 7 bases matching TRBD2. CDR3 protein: CASSQVGGSSYNEQFF. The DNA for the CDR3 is TGCGCCAGCAGCCAAGTCGGCGGGAGCTCCTACAATGAGCAGTTCTTC.